This T cell receptor beta chain was identified in a study of blood T cell repertoires in COVID-19. Participants were aged about 18 to 90 years from 20 to 30 US areas. The study recruited exposed participants who had met a COVID-19 case within 2 weeks before entry. Sequencing was performed with immunoSEQ multiplex PCR; in TCRdb, only in-frame clones are kept and a portion is missing. The repertoire has 150,000 to 200,000 clones, roughly 84% of them found once; the top ten carry approximately 5.1%. Points on this clone: Other DNA sequences in this sample translate to the same CDR3.

This receptor was taken from an older man who had been exposed to COVID-19. The sequenced sample was PBMCs or T cells enriched from blood (not recorded which).

The CDR3 loop reads CASSPLGQGKISSYGYTF. DNA for the CDR3: TGTGCCAGCAGCCCCCTCGGACAGGGGAAAATTTCCTCCTATGGCTACACCTTC. The chain joins TRBV5-4 to TRBJ1-2, with 9 bases matching TRBD1. Germline CDR1 and CDR2: SGHNT and YYREEE (reference sequence). The CDR3 is 18 amino acids. V shed 4 bases and J 4 bases; nucleotides not matched to a gene: 17.